Presented here are 21 T cell receptor beta chains from one specimen sequenced in a study of ipilimumab plus nivolumab after autologous stem cell transplantation. Using immunoSEQ multiplex PCR, the repertoire was profiled, and TCRdb retains in-frame clones only, with some absent. The sample records about 9,200 clones, about 72% being singletons. Sequencing was performed on PBMCs, taken in a trial of ipilimumab plus nivolumab as post-transplant consolidation. These receptors were taken from a female donor with multiple myeloma.

This clone occurred a few times. The chain uses TRBV7-9 and TRBJ1-1, with a weak D call TRBD1 (5 bases). With 7 bases removed from V and 0 bases from J, the gap between germline ends came to 12 bases. Germline CDR1 reads SEHNR; CDR2 reads FQNEAQ (reference sequence). The CDR3 covers 14 residues. Here the CDR3 DNA reads TGTGCCAGCACCAGGGAGATGGTGAACACTGAAGCTTTCTTT. This encodes CASTREMVNTEAFF.

The chain carries TRBV7-2 and TRBJ2-5; the match to TRBD2 covers 13 bases. Germline loops: CDR1 SGHTA, CDR2 FQGNSA. The CDR3 spans 14 residues. With V trimmed by 2 bases and J by 13 bases, 7 bases remained unmatched. CDR3 DNA sequence: TGTGCCAGCAGCTTACAACTAGCGGGGGGGTTGTGGTACTTC. Translating it yields CASSLQLAGGLWYF.

This clone was counted a few times. The genes are TRBV30 and TRBJ1-4; D is uncertain. Germline-derived CDR1 and CDR2 are GTSNPN and SVGIG (reference sequence). V lost 2 bases and J 0 bases, leaving 10 bases between the germline ends. This CDR3 has 15 amino acids. The CDR3 is CAWSRQLATNEKLFF. For the CDR3, the DNA is TGTGCCTGGAGTAGGCAGCTTGCAACTAATGAAAAACTGTTTTTT.

The CDR3 sequence: CAASGADTQYF. DNA for the CDR3: TGTGCCGCTTCAGGGGCGGATACGCAGTATTTT. The chain recombines TRBV7-4 with TRBJ2-3, with a tentative D call TRBD1 (6 bases). The germline CDR1 and CDR2 sequences are SGHVT and SQSDAQ. V gave up 11 bases and J gave up 6 bases, with 12 bases separating them. The CDR3 sequence is 11 residues long.

This chain uses TRBV30 with TRBJ2-1; D might be TRBD1 (6 bases). V lost 3 bases, J lost 8 bases, and 8 bases lay in between. Per germline, CDR1 GTSNPN and CDR2 SVGIG (reference sequence). CDR3 length equals 11 residues. Here the CDR3 reads CAWSRGDEQFF. CDR3 in DNA: TGTGCCTGGAGCAGGGGCGATGAGCAGTTCTTC. The variable domain in full, with the rest retrieved from reference TRBV30 and TRBJ2-1, is SQTIHQWPATLVQPVGSPLSLECTVEGTSNPNLYWYRQAAGRGLQLLFYSVGIGQISSEVPQNLSASRPQDRQFILSSKKLLLSDSGFYLCAWSRGDEQFFGPGTRLTVL.

This CDR3 is CASSQRQGEPKNEQFF. CDR3 in DNA: TGTGCCAGCAGTCAAAGACAGGGAGAGCCCAAGAATGAGCAGTTCTTC. The chain recombines TRBV6-6 with TRBJ2-1, with TRBD1 matching 7 bases. CDR1 and CDR2 from the germline V gene are MNHNY and SVGAGI (reference sequence). With V trimmed by 5 bases and J by 7 bases, 14 bases remained unmatched. This CDR3 has 16 residues.

The chain uses TRBV6-5 and TRBJ2-1; 7 nucleotides line up with TRBD1. Germline V lookup: CDR1 MNHEY, CDR2 SVGAGI. Losses at the gene ends were 7 bases for V and 7 bases for J; bases not matched to a gene: 13. The CDR3 consists of 15 residues. CDR3 nucleotides: TGTGCCAGCAACCGGGACAGCCCCAACCGAAATGAGCAGTTCTTC. Translated, it gives CASNRDSPNRNEQFF.

V usage is TRBV7-8 and J usage is TRBJ2-3; perhaps TRBD1 as D (6 bases). The CDR3 contains 17 residues. V was shortened by 1 base and J by 0 bases, with 14 bases between the two germline ends. From germline, CDR1 is SGHVS and CDR2 FQNEAQ. The CDR3 region has the DNA TGTGCCAGCAGCTTAGTCATCGGACAGACTAGCACAGATACGCAGTATTTT. This sequence encodes CASSLVIGQTSTDTQYF. The variable domain in full, completed from reference TRBV7-8 and TRBJ2-3, reads GAGVSQSPRYKVAKRGQDVALRCDPISGHVSLFWYQQALGQGPEFLTYFQNEAQLDKSGLPSDRFFAERPEGSVSTLKIQRTQQEDSAVYLCASSLVIGQTSTDTQYFGPGTRLTVL.

The table lists this clone with a few counts. The CDR3 DNA reads TGCGCCAGCAGCCAAGGAGATGCGGGAAATATCGATGAGCAGTTCTTC. Translated: CASSQGDAGNIDEQFF. This chain connects TRBV4-3 to TRBJ2-1; D possibly corresponds to TRBD2 (6 bases). Trimming removed 1 base at V and 8 bases at J, with 18 bases between. Germline V gene data show CDR1 as LGHNA and CDR2 as YSLEER. This CDR3 has 16 amino acids.

The chain is built from TRBV6-4 and TRBJ2-7; 11 nucleotides match TRBD2. The germline CDR1 and CDR2 sequences are MRHNA and SNTAGT. The CDR3 loop spans 18 amino acids. V dropped 4 bases and J dropped 2; count of bases not matched to a gene: 13. CDR3 in amino acids: CASSGVRSGRGEPYEQYF. The CDR3, as DNA: TGTGCCAGCAGTGGGGTGCGTAGCGGGAGGGGTGAACCCTACGAGCAGTACTTC.

The chain couples TRBV7-3 to TRBJ2-3, with 12 bases fitting TRBD2. This CDR3 spans 15 amino acids. After removal of 5 bases from V and 4 bases from J, the junction contained 4 bases not matched to a gene. The germline CDR1 and CDR2 sequences are SGHTA and FQGTGA. The DNA for the CDR3 is TGTGCCAGCAGCCTTACTAGCGGGAGGCCAGATACGCAGTATTTT. This sequence encodes CASSLTSGRPDTQYF.

The chain is built from TRBV14 and TRBJ2-1; 11 positions match TRBD2. CDR3 length: 15 residues. Germline CDR1 is SGHDN and CDR2 is FVKESK. V trimming: 1 base; J trimming: 8 bases; junction bases outside the gene matches: 4. The CDR3 DNA follows: TGTGCCAGCAGCCAAGGTAGCGGGAGGGCCTATGAGCAGTTCTTC. Its translation: CASSQGSGRAYEQFF. The whole variable domain, remainder taken from reference TRBV14 and TRBJ2-1, is EAGVTQFPSHSVIEKGQTVTLRCDPISGHDNLYWYRRVMGKEIKFLLHFVKESKQDESGMPNNRFLAERTGGTYSTLKVQPAELEDSGVYFCASSQGSGRAYEQFFGPGTRLTVL.

This clone was recorded a few times. CDR3 bases: TGTGCCAGCAGACGCGAGCCCGTATCGGACACCATATATTTT. Its protein is CASRREPVSDTIYF. The rearrangement links TRBV6-5 to TRBJ1-3; the D is unclear. CDR1 and CDR2 from the germline V gene are MNHEY and SVGAGI. The CDR3 consists of 14 residues. V lost 6 bases to trimming and J lost 8 bases, with 17 bases between them.

In the case of this clone: The germline gene is not matched at one end of the junction; a read error may be the cause. The rearrangement joins TRBV6-1 to TRBJ1-5, with D unclear. The length of the CDR3 is 12 residues. Germline CDR1 and CDR2: MNHNS and SASEGT. The CDR3 bases are TGTGCCAGCAAAAGACGGGATCAGTCCCAGCATTTT. Amino acids: CASKRRDQSQHF.

This clone was seen once. The chain employs TRBV7-2 and TRBJ1-5; D remains ambiguous. The CDR3 runs 13 residues. Germline loops: CDR1 SGHTA, CDR2 FQGNSA. V dropped 5 bases and J dropped 0 bases, with 5 bases sitting between them. CDR3 nucleotide sequence: TGTGCCAGCAGCGTGAGTAGCAATCAGCCCCAGCATTTT. This gives the protein CASSVSSNQPQHF.

This clone was observed a single time. The chain is built from TRBV6-1 and TRBJ1-1; TRBD1 matches 7 bases. V was clipped by 11 bases and J by 8 bases; unmatched bases: 11. This CDR3 has 12 residues. Germline V lookup: CDR1 MNHNS, CDR2 SASEGT. CDR3 residues: CAAVWGDSEAFF. In DNA form, the CDR3 reads TGTGCCGCCGTCTGGGGGGACAGCGAAGCTTTCTTT.

The rearrangement joins TRBV28 to TRBJ2-1; 9 bases agree with TRBD2. Germline V gene data show CDR1 as MDHEN and CDR2 as SYDVKM. V dropped 6 bases and J dropped 5; count of bases not matched to a gene: 8. The CDR3 totals 15 residues. This CDR3 is CASRILAGSHNEQFF. DNA of the CDR3: TGTGCCAGCAGGATCCTAGCGGGGTCCCACAATGAGCAGTTCTTC. Variable domain in full (rest from reference TRBV28 and TRBJ2-1): DVKVTQSSRYLVKRTGEKVFLECVQDMDHENMFWYRQDPGLGLRLIYFSYDVKMKEKGDIPEGYSVSREKKERFSLILESASTNQTSMYLCASRILAGSHNEQFFGPGTRLTVL.

The chain has TRBV30 and TRBJ1-1; no reliable D call. The CDR3 covers 13 residues. V was shortened by 0 bases and J by 1 base, with 6 bases between the two germline ends. CDR1 GTSNPN and CDR2 SVGIG come from the germline V gene (reference sequence). The CDR3 DNA follows: TGTGCCTGGAGTGTCCCTGGGAACACTGAAGCTTTCTTT. Its translation is CAWSVPGNTEAFF.

The V and J genes are TRBV19 and TRBJ1-5, with 11 bases aligning to TRBD1. CDR3 size: 18 residues. J was trimmed by 5 bases and V by 4 bases; bases with no gene match: 13. Germline-derived CDR1 and CDR2 are LNHDA and SQIVND (reference sequence). This chain's CDR3 is CASSKTSLGQGGHQPQHF. In nucleotides, the CDR3 is TGTGCCAGTAGTAAGACAAGTTTGGGACAGGGGGGCCATCAGCCCCAGCATTTT. The full variable domain, with the rest looked up from reference TRBV19 and TRBJ1-5, is DGGITQSPKYLFRKEGQNVTLSCEQNLNHDAMYWYRQDPGQGLRLIYYSQIVNDFQKGDIAEGYSVSREKKESFPLTVTSAQKNPTAFYLCASSKTSLGQGGHQPQHFGDGTRLSIL.

This clone is termed large. Additional DNA sequences in this sample encode the identical CDR3. The chain links TRBV7-2 to TRBJ1-3; 9 bases agree with TRBD1. Unmatched junction bases numbered 3, after V lost 3 bases and J lost 0 bases. CDR1 is SGHTA, CDR2 FQGNSA, per germline. The CDR3 is 16 residues long. The CDR3 loop reads CASSLTGGNSGNTIYF. In DNA form, the CDR3 reads TGTGCCAGCAGCTTGACAGGGGGAAACTCTGGAAACACCATATATTTT. Full variable domain (outside the CDR3, taken from reference TRBV7-2 and TRBJ1-3): GAGVSQSPSNKVTEKGKDVELRCDPISGHTALYWYRQSLGQGLEFLIYFQGNSAPDKSGLPSDRFSAERTGGSVSTLTIQRTQQEDSAVYLCASSLTGGNSGNTIYFGEGSWLTVV.

This clone turned up a few times. This chain uses TRBV5-1 with TRBJ2-1, with D maybe TRBD2 (5 bases). V was cut by 2 bases and J by 0 bases, with 6 bases left in between. There are 14 residues in the CDR3. Germline loops: CDR1 SGHRS, CDR2 YFSETQ. In nucleotides, the CDR3 is TGCGCCAGCAGCTTAGCGGTCTCCTACAATGAGCAGTTCTTC. It yields the protein CASSLAVSYNEQFF.